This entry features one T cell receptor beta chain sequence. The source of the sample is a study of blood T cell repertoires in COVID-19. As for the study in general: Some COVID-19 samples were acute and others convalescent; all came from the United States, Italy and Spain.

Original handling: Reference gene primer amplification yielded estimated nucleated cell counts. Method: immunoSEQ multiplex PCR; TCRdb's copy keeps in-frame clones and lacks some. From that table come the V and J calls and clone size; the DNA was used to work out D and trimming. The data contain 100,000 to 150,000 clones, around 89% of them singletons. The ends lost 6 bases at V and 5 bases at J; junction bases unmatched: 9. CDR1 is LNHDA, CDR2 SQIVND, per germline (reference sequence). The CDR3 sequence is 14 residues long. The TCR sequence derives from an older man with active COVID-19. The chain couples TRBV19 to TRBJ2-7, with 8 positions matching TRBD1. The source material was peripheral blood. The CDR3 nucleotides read TGTGCCAGTAGCCAGAGACAGGGGAAGGACGAGCAGTACTTC. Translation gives CASSQRQGKDEQYF.